One sample yielded the 3 T cell receptor beta chains listed below, sequenced in a study of blood T cell repertoires in COVID-19. The table came from immunoSEQ multiplex PCR; TCRdb's copy has only in-frame clones and leaves some out. The sample records roughly 140,000 clones, approximately 90% being singletons. Material: peripheral blood. These receptors originate from a woman aged 55-70 years with active COVID-19.

The rearrangement uses TRBV11-3 and TRBJ2-3, with TRBD2 identical over 14 bases. Germline V CDR1 and CDR2: SGHNT, YENEEA. CDR3 length: 17 amino acids. V lost 4 bases and J lost 4; bases outside the gene matches: 7. CDR3 region: CASSSGLAGEVADTQYF. The CDR3 DNA follows: TGTGCCAGCAGCTCGGGACTAGCGGGAGAGGTCGCAGATACGCAGTATTTT.

The rearrangement joins TRBV19 to TRBJ1-1, with D maybe TRBD1 (5 bases). Trimming shortened V by 1 base and J by 3 bases, and 6 bases separated the two germline ends. Germline V lookup: CDR1 LNHDA, CDR2 SQIVND (reference sequence). The CDR3 sequence is 13 residues long. CDR3 nucleotides: TGTGCCAGTAGTATAGGGGGCCACACTGAAGCTTTCTTT. Translated, it gives CASSIGGHTEAFF.

V gene TRBV11-2 combines with J gene TRBJ1-1, with unresolved D. V gave up 1 base and J gave up 0 bases, with 6 bases separating them. From germline, CDR1 is SGHAT and CDR2 FQNNGV. CDR3 length: 14 residues. In nucleotides, the CDR3 is TGTGCCAGCAGCTTAGTCGGGTTGAACACTGAAGCTTTCTTT. Translating gives CASSLVGLNTEAFF.